The 31 T cell receptor beta chains below come from one sample, sequenced in a study of blood T cell repertoires in COVID-19. The data were produced by immunoSEQ multiplex PCR, yet TCRdb's version contains in-frame clones alone and is incomplete. This table has a few hundred thousand clones, 89% appearing once. Material for sequencing was peripheral blood. The receptors here all came from a woman aged 35 to 49 who had recovered from COVID-19.

The chain couples TRBV15 to TRBJ2-7; D is unresolved. Germline values: CDR1 LNHNV, CDR2 YYDKDF (reference sequence). The CDR3 contains 13 residues. Deletions cut 0 bases from V and 9 bases from J, with 12 bases between. The CDR3: CATSRDKEPTQYF. CDR3 DNA: TGTGCCACCAGCAGAGATAAGGAGCCCACGCAGTACTTC.

The chain uses TRBV28 and TRBJ1-1; 7 bases agree with TRBD1. This CDR3 has 14 amino acids. The germline V gene encodes CDR1 MDHEN and CDR2 SYDVKM. The trim removed 2 bases at V and 4 bases at J, leaving 4 bases unmatched. CDR3 coding DNA: TGTGCCAGCAGTTTAGAGGGGGCGATCACTGAAGCTTTCTTT. It yields the protein CASSLEGAITEAFF.

The chain has TRBV4-1 and TRBJ2-7; D perhaps matches TRBD2 (6 bases). Germline V lookup: CDR1 MGHRA, CDR2 YSYEKL. Trimming left V 0 bases short and J 3 bases short, with 18 bases between. The length of the CDR3 is 17 residues. In nucleotides, the CDR3 is TGCGCCAGCAGCCAAGAGGAGGGAACTAGATACTACTACGAGCAGTACTTC. It specifies CASSQEEGTRYYYEQYF.

The chain links TRBV5-8 to TRBJ2-1; no clear D. The germline V and J ends were trimmed by 6 bases and 4 bases, with 14 bases remaining between them. CDR1 is SGHTS and CDR2 is YDEGEE in the germline V gene. This CDR3 contains 14 residues. This CDR3 is CASIRLLGYNEQFF. As DNA, the CDR3 is TGTGCCAGCATCCGACTGTTGGGTTACAATGAGCAGTTCTTC.

The CDR3 DNA is TGTGCCAGCAGCCGGGACAGGGGGCCTCCGGGAGGGGAGCTGTTTTTT. As protein: CASSRDRGPPGGELFF. The V and J genes are TRBV5-4 and TRBJ2-2; 12 nucleotides match TRBD1. Germline V gives CDR1 SGHNT, CDR2 YYREEE (reference sequence). V trimming: 4 bases; J trimming: 8 bases; junction bases outside the gene matches: 9. The length of the CDR3 is 16 residues.

The chain joins TRBV6-6 to TRBJ1-2; perhaps TRBD1 as D (5 bases). The CDR3 length is 13 residues. With 2 bases removed from V and 8 bases from J, the gap between germline ends came to 12 bases. Germline loops: CDR1 MNHNY, CDR2 SVGAGI (reference sequence). CDR3 nucleotide sequence: TGTGCCAGCAGTTACGGCGGGGGTGGGGGCTACACCTTC. This gives the protein CASSYGGGGGYTF.

J is TRBJ2-7 and V is TRBV3-1 (or the pseudogene TRBV3-2), with D unresolved. The germline gives CDR1 LGHDT, CDR2 YNNKEL (reference sequence). This CDR3 region has 13 residues. The V gene lost 5 bases and the J gene lost 6 bases, with 14 bases spanning the gap. CDR3 coding DNA: TGTGCCAGCAGCACGGAGAGTAAGGCCGAGCAGTACTTC. It encodes CASSTESKAEQYF.

The genes are TRBV9 and TRBJ2-7; 7 positions agree with TRBD2. CDR1 and CDR2 from the germline V gene are SGDLS and YYNGEE. The CDR3 loop spans 15 amino acids. With 0 bases clipped from V and 0 bases from J, the junction kept 3 bases outside the gene matches. The CDR3 loop is CASSVEGGSSYEQYF. DNA for the CDR3: TGTGCCAGCAGCGTAGAGGGCGGGAGCTCCTACGAGCAGTACTTC.

This clone occurred once. The chain couples TRBV5-4 to TRBJ2-7; 7 bases match TRBD2. V dropped 4 bases and J dropped 2; count of bases not matched to a gene: 3. CDR3 size: 13 residues. CDR1 SGHNT and CDR2 YYREEE come from the germline V gene (reference sequence). Written as DNA, the CDR3 is TGTGCCAGCAGCAAAGGACTAGCCTACGAGCAGTACTTC. Translated, it gives CASSKGLAYEQYF.

V and J are TRBV5-4 and TRBJ2-1; 13 nucleotides match TRBD2. CDR3 length: 17 residues. Looked up from germline, CDR1 is SGHNT and CDR2 is YYREEE (reference sequence). V dropped 1 base and J dropped 7; count of bases not matched to a gene: 8. CDR3 DNA sequence: TGTGCCAGCAGCTTGAAAACCGGGACTAGCGGGATTAATGAGCAGTTCTTC. Translating gives CASSLKTGTSGINEQFF.

The J gene is TRBJ2-7, the V gene TRBV7-6; 10 nucleotides align to TRBD1. The CDR3 contains 17 residues. Germline values: CDR1 SGHVS, CDR2 FNYEAQ. V lost 5 bases and J lost 0; bases outside the gene matches: 10. The DNA for the CDR3 is TGTGCCAGCAGCCCCACGACCGGGACAGGGGCCTCCTACGAGCAGTACTTC. Protein product: CASSPTTGTGASYEQYF. The variable domain in full, with the rest retrieved from reference TRBV7-6 and TRBJ2-7, is GAGVSQSPRYKVTKRGQDVALRCDPISGHVSLYWYRQALGQGPEFLTYFNYEAQQDKSGLPNDRFSAERPEGSISTLTIQRTEQRDSAMYRCASSPTTGTGASYEQYFGPGTRLTVT.

This chain connects TRBV15 to TRBJ1-3; D call uncertain. The CDR3 is 15 residues long. V was cut by 0 bases and J by 3 bases, with 9 bases left in between. Germline V gene sequence: CDR1 LNHNV, CDR2 YYDKDF (reference sequence). Here the CDR3 reads CATSRDRGIGNTIYF. The CDR3 DNA sequence: TGTGCCACCAGCAGAGATCGCGGAATTGGAAACACCATATATTTT.

CDR3 amino acids: CASSLAGQGEFQYF. In nucleotides, the CDR3 is TGTGCCAGCAGCCTCGCCGGACAGGGCGAGTTTCAGTACTTC. The chain carries TRBV5-8 and TRBJ2-7; 8 bases match TRBD1. V dropped 4 bases and J dropped 10; count of bases not matched to a gene: 13. CDR1 and CDR2 from the germline V gene are SGHTS and YDEGEE. The CDR3 covers 14 residues.

The chain links TRBV9 to TRBJ2-3, with D maybe TRBD2 (6 bases). This CDR3 spans 16 amino acids. Germline V gives CDR1 SGDLS, CDR2 YYNGEE. Trimming left V 3 bases short and J 1 base short, with 15 bases between. CDR3 amino acids: CASSGYGLARTDTQYF. DNA of the CDR3: TGTGCCAGCAGCGGGTACGGGCTAGCGCGCACAGATACGCAGTATTTT.

The chain joins TRBV23-1 to TRBJ1-2, with 11 bases identical to TRBD1. TRBV23-1 is an ORF for which the function is uncertain. This CDR3 contains 17 residues. Losses at the gene ends were 3 bases for V and 7 bases for J; bases not matched to a gene: 13. The CDR3 coding sequence is TGCGCCAGCAGTCACCCCGAGGACAGGGGGCGTTTCGGTGGCTACACCTTC. Encoded protein: CASSHPEDRGRFGGYTF.

In nucleotides, the CDR3 is TGTGCCAGCAGCCCCTCCCAGGGGGCCCCCTACGAGCAGTACTTC. Its translation is CASSPSQGAPYEQYF. The V and J genes are TRBV7-9 and TRBJ2-7, with TRBD1 matching 8 bases. Germline CDR1 and CDR2: SEHNR and FQNEAQ (reference sequence). This CDR3 is built from 15 residues. After removal of 5 bases from V and 2 bases from J, the junction contained 8 bases not matched to a gene.

The V gene is TRBV9, the J gene TRBJ2-2, with D possibly TRBD2 on 7 matching bases. Germline V gives CDR1 SGDLS, CDR2 YYNGEE. Trimming shortened V by 4 bases and J by 6 bases, and 13 bases separated the two germline ends. The CDR3 loop spans 14 amino acids. The CDR3 DNA sequence: TGTGCCAGCAGCCCGGGGGGCGCGTCCGGGGAGCTGTTTTTT. As protein: CASSPGGASGELFF.

This clone was picked up a small number of times. The V call is TRBV4-1, the J call TRBJ2-7, with D possibly being TRBD1 (5 bases). The V gene's germline CDR1 is MGHRA and CDR2 YSYEKL. This CDR3 has 17 residues. With 0 bases removed from V and 2 bases from J, the gap between germline ends came to 17 bases. The chain's CDR3 is CASSQDNWNRRTYEQYF. In DNA, the CDR3 is TGCGCCAGCAGCCAAGATAATTGGAACAGGAGAACCTACGAGCAGTACTTC.

To note about this clone: Other DNA sequences in the same sample also yield this CDR3. V gene TRBV18 combines with J gene TRBJ1-1, with 7 bases fitting TRBD1. The CDR3 sequence is 13 residues long. J gave up 6 bases and V 3 bases, and 4 bases lay outside the gene matches. CDR1 and CDR2 (germline): KGHSH, LQKENI. The CDR3: CASSPDRDAEAFF. DNA of the CDR3: TGTGCCAGCTCACCCGACAGGGATGCTGAAGCTTTCTTT. Drawing the rest from reference TRBV18 and TRBJ1-1, the complete variable domain is NAGVMQNPRHLVRRRGQEARLRCSPMKGHSHVYWYRQLPEEGLKFMVYLQKENIIDESGMPKERFSAEFPKEGPSILRIQQVVRGDSAAYFCASSPDRDAEAFFGQGTRLTVV.

As concerns this clone: Additional DNA sequences in this sample encode the identical CDR3. The gene calls are TRBV5-1 and TRBJ2-5, with a possible D match to TRBD2 (6 bases). V shed 0 bases and J shed 2 bases, with 8 bases lying between them. Germline V gene sequence: CDR1 SGHRS, CDR2 YFSETQ. The CDR3 runs 14 residues. The CDR3 protein is CASSLVGGQETQYF. The CDR3 DNA reads TGCGCCAGCAGCTTGGTCGGAGGGCAAGAGACCCAGTACTTC.

J is TRBJ2-2 and V is TRBV5-1; 7 bases agree with TRBD2. Germline V lookup: CDR1 SGHRS, CDR2 YFSETQ. The CDR3 length is 17 residues. J was trimmed by 5 bases and V by 5 bases; bases with no gene match: 15. The CDR3 bases are TGCGCCAGCAGACCTCCGGGCGGCGGGGGTGGAACCGGGGAGCTGTTTTTT. This encodes CASRPPGGGGGTGELFF.

This chain joins TRBV3-1 (or the pseudogene TRBV3-2) and TRBJ2-6, with a tentative D call TRBD1 (6 bases). V lost 4 bases and J lost 1, with 8 bases in between. Looked up from germline, CDR1 is LGHDT and CDR2 is YNNKEL (reference sequence). The CDR3 is made up of 15 amino acids. In DNA form, the CDR3 reads TGTGCCAGCAGCCCACAGGGATCTGGGGCCAACGTCCTGACTTTC. This encodes CASSPQGSGANVLTF.

The chain joins TRBV4-1 to TRBJ2-5; tentative D call: TRBD1 (6 bases). CDR1 MGHRA and CDR2 YSYEKL come from the germline V gene. V was cut by 0 bases and J by 6 bases, with 11 bases left in between. The CDR3 extends over 14 amino acids. CDR3 protein: CASSQDSQGQTQYF. DNA of the CDR3: TGCGCCAGCAGCCAAGATTCACAGGGTCAGACCCAGTACTTC.

The chain joins TRBV10-3 to TRBJ1-5, with 9 bases matching TRBD1. Trimming took 5 bases from V and 9 from J; bases not matched to a gene: 11. Germline loops: CDR1 ENHRY, CDR2 SYGVKD. CDR3 length equals 15 residues. The CDR3 DNA sequence: TGTGCCATCAGTACGGGACAGGGACGAGCTGTGCCCCAGCATTTT. It encodes CAISTGQGRAVPQHF.

This clone was found once. The chain employs TRBV10-3 and TRBJ2-3; 7 bases fit TRBD1. Trimming at V came to 5 bases and at J to 4 bases, leaving 3 bases not matched to a gene. The CDR3 is made up of 13 amino acids. Germline CDR1 reads ENHRY; CDR2 reads SYGVKD. In DNA, the CDR3 is TGTGCCATCAGTCCCGGACAGGCAGATACGCAGTATTTT. Its translation is CAISPGQADTQYF.

J is TRBJ2-7 and V is TRBV28; D perhaps matches TRBD2 (5 bases). This CDR3 spans 14 amino acids. V lost 2 bases and J 4 bases, leaving 12 bases between the germline ends. Germline V gives CDR1 MDHEN, CDR2 SYDVKM. CDR3 amino acids: CASSLLLAPYEQYF. As DNA, the CDR3 is TGTGCCAGCAGTTTACTGCTAGCCCCTTACGAGCAGTACTTC.

In this sample, this clone turned up once. This rearrangement joins TRBV6-1 to TRBJ2-7; D ambiguous. The CDR3 is made up of 13 amino acids. The germline CDR1 and CDR2 sequences are MNHNS and SASEGT. The V end lost 3 bases, the J end lost 2 bases, and 8 bases lay between the germline ends. The CDR3 loop reads CASSDRFTYEQYF. CDR3 nucleotides: TGTGCCAGCAGTGACAGGTTTACCTACGAGCAGTACTTC.

This chain links TRBV20-1 with TRBJ2-4; D is unclear. With 3 bases removed from V and 11 bases from J, the gap between germline ends came to 11 bases. The CDR3 totals 11 residues. Germline V gene data show CDR1 as DFQATT and CDR2 as SNEGSKA (reference sequence). The DNA for the CDR3 is TGCAGTGCTAGGAACACCACGCTTCAGTACTTC. Amino acid sequence: CSARNTTLQYF.

The chain uses TRBV11-1 and TRBJ2-5; D is possibly TRBD2 (6 bases). Germline values: CDR1 SGHAT, CDR2 FQDESV (reference sequence). The CDR3 consists of 14 residues. The V and J ends lost 1 base and 4 bases respectively, with 10 bases between them. CDR3 sequence: CASSLGGTSETQYF. Written as DNA, the CDR3 is TGTGCCAGCAGCTTAGGGGGGACTTCAGAGACCCAGTACTTC.

The chain recombines TRBV24-1 with TRBJ2-5; 7 bases are shared with TRBD1. V was pared by 3 bases and J by 5 bases, with 5 bases of the junction left unmatched. The CDR3 extends over 14 amino acids. Germline V gene sequence: CDR1 KGHDR, CDR2 SFDVKD. The CDR3 loop is CATSDRDRVETQYF. The CDR3 nucleotides read TGTGCCACCAGTGATCGTGACAGGGTGGAGACCCAGTACTTC.

The CDR3 here is CASSLIGPAGGPYNEQFF. DNA of the CDR3: TGTGCCAGCAGCTTAATCGGGCCAGCGGGAGGCCCCTACAATGAGCAGTTCTTC. J is TRBJ2-1 and V is TRBV7-2, with 9 bases that match TRBD2. CDR3 length: 18 residues. CDR1 and CDR2 from the germline V gene are SGHTA and FQGNSA. V lost 2 bases and J lost 2; bases outside the gene matches: 10.